Following are 12 T cell receptor beta chains from one sample sequenced in a study of control samples from healthy donors and cancer patients. This table comes from immunoSEQ multiplex PCR, and its TCRdb copy is limited to in-frame clones, with some not included. The table has around 110,000 clones, approximately 92% seen once. The sequencing input was PBMCs. These receptors were obtained from a woman in her 50s with colorectal cancer.

The chain uses TRBV18 and TRBJ1-2; D is unresolved. Looked up from germline, CDR1 is KGHSH and CDR2 is LQKENI. Trimming pared 5 bases from V and 2 bases from J, leaving 6 bases between. The CDR3 is made up of 12 amino acids. In nucleotides, the CDR3 is TGTGCCAGCTCAATGGAAAACTATGGCTACACCTTC. This codes for CASSMENYGYTF. Full variable domain (missing parts from reference TRBV18 and TRBJ1-2): NAGVMQNPRHLVRRRGQEARLRCSPMKGHSHVYWYRQLPEEGLKFMVYLQKENIIDESGMPKERFSAEFPKEGPSILRIQQVVRGDSAAYFCASSMENYGYTFGSGTRLTVV.

The chain uses TRBV19 and TRBJ1-5, with unresolved D. The V gene lost 3 bases and the J gene lost 2 bases, with 14 bases spanning the gap. Germline lookup yields CDR1 LNHDA and CDR2 SQIVND (reference sequence). The CDR3 loop spans 16 amino acids. The CDR3 coding sequence is TGTGCCAGTAGTATCGGCAGAATAATAGGCAATCAGCCCCAGCATTTT. Translation gives CASSIGRIIGNQPQHF. Variable domain in full (rest from reference TRBV19 and TRBJ1-5): DGGITQSPKYLFRKEGQNVTLSCEQNLNHDAMYWYRQDPGQGLRLIYYSQIVNDFQKGDIAEGYSVSREKKESFPLTVTSAQKNPTAFYLCASSIGRIIGNQPQHFGDGTRLSIL.

The chain has TRBV6-5 and TRBJ2-3, with D possibly called TRBD1 or TRBD2 (5 bases each). The CDR3 length is 15 residues. Germline V lookup: CDR1 MNHEY, CDR2 SVGAGI. V gave up 0 bases and J gave up 7 bases, with 14 bases separating them. The CDR3, as DNA: TGTGCCAGCAGTTACTCGCAGGGCTGGGGGAATACGCAGTATTTT. Translating gives CASSYSQGWGNTQYF.

The rearrangement uses TRBV25-1 and TRBJ2-5, with TRBD1 matching over 8 bases. This CDR3 has 17 amino acids. Per the germline V gene, CDR1 is MGHDK and CDR2 is SYGVNS. After removal of 6 bases from V and 5 bases from J, the junction contained 17 bases not matched to a gene. Here the CDR3 reads CASSGPGQGVVMETQYF. In DNA, the CDR3 is TGTGCCAGCAGCGGGCCTGGACAGGGAGTCGTAATGGAGACCCAGTACTTC.

V and J are TRBV6-1 and TRBJ1-4, with a weak D call TRBD1 (6 bases). V lost 0 bases to trimming and J lost 5 bases, with 10 bases between them. CDR3 length equals 15 residues. Germline V gene data show CDR1 as MNHNS and CDR2 as SASEGT. For the CDR3, the DNA is TGTGCCAGCAGTGAAGCGTGGGACACAAATGAAAAACTGTTTTTT. As protein: CASSEAWDTNEKLFF.

V is TRBV27 and J is TRBJ2-5, with a possible D match to TRBD2 (7 bases). CDR1 and CDR2 from the germline V gene are MNHEY and SMNVEV (reference sequence). Deletions cut 2 bases from V and 1 base from J, with 11 bases between. There are 15 residues in the CDR3. The CDR3: CASSLMRGGQETQYF. DNA of the CDR3: TGTGCCAGCAGTTTAATGAGGGGGGGCCAAGAGACCCAGTACTTC.

V is TRBV9 and J is TRBJ2-1; D is possibly TRBD1 (6 bases). This CDR3 is 18 amino acids long. V was trimmed by 4 bases and J by 0 bases, leaving 20 bases between them. The germline CDR1 and CDR2 sequences are SGDLS and YYNGEE. The CDR3 region is CASSLRDTRTSSYNEQFF. Written as DNA, the CDR3 is TGTGCCAGCAGCCTCCGGGACACACGAACTAGCTCCTACAATGAGCAGTTCTTC.

This chain connects TRBV5-1 to TRBJ2-5; no firm D call. V was pared by 0 bases and J by 1 base, with 13 bases between. The CDR3 is made up of 16 amino acids. Germline lookup yields CDR1 SGHRS and CDR2 YFSETQ. The CDR3 DNA is TGCGCCAGCAGCTTGGGACCCCCCGCCCCCCAAGAGACCCAGTACTTC. Translation: CASSLGPPAPQETQYF.

The V and J genes are TRBV18 and TRBJ1-1; 7 bases map to TRBD1. Trimming took 1 base from V and 4 from J; bases not matched to a gene: 12. This CDR3 region has 17 residues. Germline V gene sequence: CDR1 KGHSH, CDR2 LQKENI. The DNA for the CDR3 is TGTGCCAGCTCACCACGGCAGGGGGAGTACTCTGGCACTGAAGCTTTCTTT. Translation: CASSPRQGEYSGTEAFF.

This rearrangement joins TRBV7-8 to TRBJ2-3, with 8 bases aligning to TRBD2. Trimming took 5 bases from V and 4 from J; bases not matched to a gene: 17. Looked up from germline, CDR1 is SGHVS and CDR2 is FQNEAQ. The CDR3 length is 18 residues. CDR3 residues: CASSLNTGGPRIADTQYF. The CDR3 DNA follows: TGTGCCAGCAGCCTAAATACGGGAGGGCCCCGGATTGCAGATACGCAGTATTTT.

This chain uses TRBV6-5 with TRBJ1-2; D not resolved. From germline, CDR1 is MNHEY and CDR2 SVGAGI. V dropped 3 bases and J dropped 2 bases, with 16 bases sitting between them. The CDR3 spans 16 residues. In nucleotides, the CDR3 is TGTGCCAGCAGTTATATGGTGGCAGGAACCAACTATGGCTACACCTTC. This codes for CASSYMVAGTNYGYTF.

This chain uses TRBV4-1 with TRBJ1-1; D perhaps matches TRBD1 (5 bases). The length of the CDR3 is 13 residues. The V gene's germline CDR1 is MGHRA and CDR2 YSYEKL. Trimming pared 4 bases from V and 5 bases from J, leaving 11 bases between. DNA of the CDR3: TGCGCCAGCAGCCCCACAGGAGGGACTGAAGCTTTCTTT. This translates into CASSPTGGTEAFF.